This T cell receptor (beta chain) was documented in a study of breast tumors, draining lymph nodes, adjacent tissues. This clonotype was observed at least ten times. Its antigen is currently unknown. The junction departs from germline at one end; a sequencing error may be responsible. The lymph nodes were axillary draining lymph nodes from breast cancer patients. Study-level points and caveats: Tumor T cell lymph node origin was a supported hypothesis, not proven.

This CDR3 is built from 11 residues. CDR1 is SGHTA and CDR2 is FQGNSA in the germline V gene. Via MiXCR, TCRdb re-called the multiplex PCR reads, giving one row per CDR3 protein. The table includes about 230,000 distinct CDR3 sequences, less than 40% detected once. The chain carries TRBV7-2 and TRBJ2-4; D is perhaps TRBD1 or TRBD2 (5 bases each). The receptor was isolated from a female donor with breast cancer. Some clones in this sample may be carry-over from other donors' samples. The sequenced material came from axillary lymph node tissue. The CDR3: CASSFGAGWNF. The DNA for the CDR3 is TGTGCCAGCAGCTTCGGGGCGGGCTGGAATTTC.